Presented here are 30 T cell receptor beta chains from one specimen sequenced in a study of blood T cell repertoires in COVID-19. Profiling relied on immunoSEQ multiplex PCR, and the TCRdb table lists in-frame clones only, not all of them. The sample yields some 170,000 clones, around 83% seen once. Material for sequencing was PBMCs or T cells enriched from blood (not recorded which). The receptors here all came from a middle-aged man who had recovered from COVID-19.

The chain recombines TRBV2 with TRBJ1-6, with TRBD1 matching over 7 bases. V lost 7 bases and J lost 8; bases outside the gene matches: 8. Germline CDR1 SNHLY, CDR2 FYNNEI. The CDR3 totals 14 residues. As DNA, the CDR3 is TGTGCCAGCAAAGGAAGGGACAGATATTCACCCCTCCACTTT. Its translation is CASKGRDRYSPLHF.

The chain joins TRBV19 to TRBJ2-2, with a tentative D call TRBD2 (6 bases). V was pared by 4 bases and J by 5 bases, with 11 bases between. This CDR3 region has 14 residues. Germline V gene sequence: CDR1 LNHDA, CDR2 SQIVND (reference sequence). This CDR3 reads CASSKWGVTGELFF. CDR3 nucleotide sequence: TGTGCCAGTAGTAAATGGGGGGTTACCGGGGAGCTGTTTTTT.

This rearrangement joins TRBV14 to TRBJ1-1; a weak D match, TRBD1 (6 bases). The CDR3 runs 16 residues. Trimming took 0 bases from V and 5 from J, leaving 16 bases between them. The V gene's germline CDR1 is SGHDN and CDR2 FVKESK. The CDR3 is CASSQDGGRGKTEAFF. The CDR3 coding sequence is TGTGCCAGCAGCCAAGATGGCGGCAGGGGAAAGACTGAAGCTTTCTTT.

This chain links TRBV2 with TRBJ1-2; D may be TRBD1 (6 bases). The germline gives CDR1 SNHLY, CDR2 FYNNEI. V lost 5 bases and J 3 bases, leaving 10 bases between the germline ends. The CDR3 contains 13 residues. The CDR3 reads CASSLGQHYGYTF. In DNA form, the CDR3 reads TGTGCCAGCAGTCTCGGACAGCACTATGGCTACACCTTC.

CDR3 sequence (DNA): TGCGCCAGCAGCCAAGCGGGAACAGACTATGGCTACACCTTC. Translation gives CASSQAGTDYGYTF. The chain uses TRBV4-1 and TRBJ1-2, with no clear D. The germline V gene encodes CDR1 MGHRA and CDR2 YSYEKL. The CDR3 runs 14 residues. With 1 base removed from V and 3 bases from J, the gap between germline ends came to 9 bases.

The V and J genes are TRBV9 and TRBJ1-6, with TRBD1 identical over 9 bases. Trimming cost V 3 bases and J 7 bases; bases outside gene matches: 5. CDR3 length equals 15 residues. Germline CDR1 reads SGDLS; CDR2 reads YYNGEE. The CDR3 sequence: CASSAGTGTNSPLHF. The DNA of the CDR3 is TGTGCCAGCAGCGCAGGGACAGGGACGAATTCACCCCTCCACTTT.

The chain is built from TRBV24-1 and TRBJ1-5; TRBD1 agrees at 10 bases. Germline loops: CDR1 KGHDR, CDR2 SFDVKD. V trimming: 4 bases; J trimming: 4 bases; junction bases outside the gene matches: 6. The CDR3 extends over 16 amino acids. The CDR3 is CATSDHGTGDNQPQHF. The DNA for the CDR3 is TGTGCCACCAGTGACCACGGGACAGGGGATAATCAGCCCCAGCATTTT.

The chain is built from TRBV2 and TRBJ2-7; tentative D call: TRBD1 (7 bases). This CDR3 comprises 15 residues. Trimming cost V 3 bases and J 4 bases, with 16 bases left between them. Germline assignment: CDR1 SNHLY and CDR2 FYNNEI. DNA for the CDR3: TGTGCCAGCAGTGAGCTGACAGGGAGGACGTACGAGCAGTACTTC. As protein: CASSELTGRTYEQYF. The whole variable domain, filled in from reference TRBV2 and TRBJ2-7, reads EPEVTQTPSHQVTQMGQEVILRCVPISNHLYFYWYRQILGQKVEFLVSFYNNEISEKSEIFDDQFSVERPDGSNFTLKIRSTKLEDSAMYFCASSELTGRTYEQYFGPGTRLTVT.

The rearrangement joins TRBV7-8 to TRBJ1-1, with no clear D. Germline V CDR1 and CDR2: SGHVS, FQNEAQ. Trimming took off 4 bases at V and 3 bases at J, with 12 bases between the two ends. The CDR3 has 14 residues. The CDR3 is CASSWTSGDTEAFF. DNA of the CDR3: TGTGCCAGCAGCTGGACTAGCGGGGACACTGAAGCTTTCTTT.

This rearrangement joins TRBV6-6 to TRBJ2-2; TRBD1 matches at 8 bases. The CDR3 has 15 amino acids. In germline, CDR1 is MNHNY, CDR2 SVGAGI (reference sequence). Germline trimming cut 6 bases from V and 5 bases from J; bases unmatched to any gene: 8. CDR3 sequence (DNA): TGTGCCAGCAGCACGACCAGGGGGCTGACCGGGGAGCTGTTTTTT. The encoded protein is CASSTTRGLTGELFF.

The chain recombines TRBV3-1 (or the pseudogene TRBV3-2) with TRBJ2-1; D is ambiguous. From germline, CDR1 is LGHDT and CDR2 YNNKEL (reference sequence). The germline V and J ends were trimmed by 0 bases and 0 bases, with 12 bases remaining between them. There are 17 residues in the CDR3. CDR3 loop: CASSQDHPLSSYNEQFF. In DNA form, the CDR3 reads TGTGCCAGCAGCCAAGATCACCCTCTGAGCTCCTACAATGAGCAGTTCTTC.

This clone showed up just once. The CDR3 DNA sequence: TGTGCCAGTAGTATACCCGCCCCCGGGTCCGGGGAGCTGTTTTTT. Residues: CASSIPAPGSGELFF. J is TRBJ2-2 and V is TRBV19; D not certain. Per the germline V gene, CDR1 is LNHDA and CDR2 is SQIVND (reference sequence). V lost 2 bases and J 6 bases, leaving 13 bases between the germline ends. CDR3 length equals 15 residues.

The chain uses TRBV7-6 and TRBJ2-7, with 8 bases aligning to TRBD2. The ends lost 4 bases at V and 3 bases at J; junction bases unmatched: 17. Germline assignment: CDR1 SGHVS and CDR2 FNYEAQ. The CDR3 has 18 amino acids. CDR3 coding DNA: TGTGCCAGCAGCTCCCAGGGGATGCGGGAGGATAAAGGCTACGAGCAGTACTTC. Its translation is CASSSQGMREDKGYEQYF.

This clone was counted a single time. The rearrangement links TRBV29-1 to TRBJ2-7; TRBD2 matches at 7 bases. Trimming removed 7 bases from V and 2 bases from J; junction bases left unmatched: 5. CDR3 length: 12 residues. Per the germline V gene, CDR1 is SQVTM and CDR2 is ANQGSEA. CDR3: CSATGTTYEQYF. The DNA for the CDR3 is TGCAGCGCTACCGGGACTACCTACGAGCAGTACTTC.

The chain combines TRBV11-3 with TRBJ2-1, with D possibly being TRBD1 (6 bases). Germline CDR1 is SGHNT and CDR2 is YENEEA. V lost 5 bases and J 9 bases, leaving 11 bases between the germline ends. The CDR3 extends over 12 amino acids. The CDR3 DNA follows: TGTGCCAGCAGCATATCAGGGGTTGAGCAGTTCTTC. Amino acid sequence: CASSISGVEQFF.

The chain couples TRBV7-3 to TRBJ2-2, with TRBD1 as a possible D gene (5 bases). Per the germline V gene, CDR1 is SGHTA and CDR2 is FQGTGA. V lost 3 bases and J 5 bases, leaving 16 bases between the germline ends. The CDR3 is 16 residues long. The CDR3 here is CASSLDPGHLTGELFF. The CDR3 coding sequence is TGTGCCAGCAGCTTGGACCCTGGACATCTTACCGGGGAGCTGTTTTTT.

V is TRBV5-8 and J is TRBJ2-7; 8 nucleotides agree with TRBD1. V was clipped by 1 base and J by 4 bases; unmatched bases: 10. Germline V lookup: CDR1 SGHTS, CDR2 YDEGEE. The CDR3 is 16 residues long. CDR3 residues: CASSLPGQGTSYEQYF. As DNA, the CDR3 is TGTGCCAGCAGCTTGCCCGGACAGGGTACCTCTTACGAGCAGTACTTC. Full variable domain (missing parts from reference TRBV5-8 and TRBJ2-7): EAGVTQSPTHLIKTRGQQATLRCSPISGHTSVYWYQQALGLGLQFLLWYDEGEERNRGNFPPRFSGRQFPNYSSELNVNALELEDSALYLCASSLPGQGTSYEQYFGPGTRLTVT.

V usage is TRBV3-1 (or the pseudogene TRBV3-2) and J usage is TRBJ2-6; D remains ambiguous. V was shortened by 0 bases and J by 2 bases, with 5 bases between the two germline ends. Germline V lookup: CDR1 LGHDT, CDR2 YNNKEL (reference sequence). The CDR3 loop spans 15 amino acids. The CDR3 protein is CASSQDRPGANVLTF. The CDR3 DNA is TGTGCCAGCAGCCAAGACAGGCCTGGGGCCAACGTCCTGACTTTC.

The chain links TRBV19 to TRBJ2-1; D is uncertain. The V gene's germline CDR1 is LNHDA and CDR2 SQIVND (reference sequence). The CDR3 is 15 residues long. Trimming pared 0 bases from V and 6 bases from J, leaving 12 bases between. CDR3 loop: CASSIDRPARNEQFF. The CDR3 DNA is TGTGCCAGTAGTATAGACAGGCCAGCCCGCAATGAGCAGTTCTTC.

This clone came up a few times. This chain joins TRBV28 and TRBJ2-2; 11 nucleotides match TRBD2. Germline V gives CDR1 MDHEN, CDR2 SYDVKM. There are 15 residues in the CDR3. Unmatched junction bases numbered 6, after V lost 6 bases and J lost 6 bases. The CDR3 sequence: CASSLSGGAAGELFF. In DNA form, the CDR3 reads TGTGCCAGCAGCCTTAGCGGGGGGGCCGCCGGGGAGCTGTTTTTT.

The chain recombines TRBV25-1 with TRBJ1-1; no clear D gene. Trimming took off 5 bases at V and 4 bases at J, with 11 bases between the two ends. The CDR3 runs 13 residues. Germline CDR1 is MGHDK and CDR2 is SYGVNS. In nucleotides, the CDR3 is TGTGCCAGCAGTACCGTCCGGGGCACTGAAGCTTTCTTT. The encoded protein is CASSTVRGTEAFF.

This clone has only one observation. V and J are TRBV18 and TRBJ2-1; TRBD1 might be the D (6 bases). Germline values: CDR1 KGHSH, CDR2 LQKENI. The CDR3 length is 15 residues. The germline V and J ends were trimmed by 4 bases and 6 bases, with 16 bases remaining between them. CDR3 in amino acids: CASSRTGFLANEQFF. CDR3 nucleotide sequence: TGTGCCAGCTCACGAACAGGGTTTCTCGCCAATGAGCAGTTCTTC.

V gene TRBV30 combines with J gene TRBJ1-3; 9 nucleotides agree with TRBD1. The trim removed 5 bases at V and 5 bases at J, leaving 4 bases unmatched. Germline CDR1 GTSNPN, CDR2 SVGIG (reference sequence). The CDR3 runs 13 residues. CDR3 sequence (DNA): TGTGCCTGGGCGGGACAGGGAAGAAACACCATATATTTT. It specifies CAWAGQGRNTIYF.

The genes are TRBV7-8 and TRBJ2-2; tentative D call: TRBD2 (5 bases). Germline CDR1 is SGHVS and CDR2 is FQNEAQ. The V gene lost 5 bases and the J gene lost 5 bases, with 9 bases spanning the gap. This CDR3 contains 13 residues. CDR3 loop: CASSEGRTGELFF. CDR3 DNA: TGTGCCAGCAGCGAAGGGAGAACCGGGGAGCTGTTTTTT.

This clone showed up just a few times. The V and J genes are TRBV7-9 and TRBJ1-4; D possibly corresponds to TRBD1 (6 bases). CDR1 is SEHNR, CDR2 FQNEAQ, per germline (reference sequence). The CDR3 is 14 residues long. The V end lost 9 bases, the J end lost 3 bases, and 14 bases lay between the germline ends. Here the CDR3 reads CASREQGANEKLFF. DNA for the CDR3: TGTGCCAGTAGAGAACAGGGCGCTAATGAAAAACTGTTTTTT.

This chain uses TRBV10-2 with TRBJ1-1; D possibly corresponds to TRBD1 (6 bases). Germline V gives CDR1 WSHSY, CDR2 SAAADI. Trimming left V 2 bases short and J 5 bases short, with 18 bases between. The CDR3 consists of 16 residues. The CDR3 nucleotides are TGCGCCAGCAGTGAGCCGCGCGGACAGAGGAGGACTGAAGCTTTCTTT. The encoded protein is CASSEPRGQRRTEAFF.

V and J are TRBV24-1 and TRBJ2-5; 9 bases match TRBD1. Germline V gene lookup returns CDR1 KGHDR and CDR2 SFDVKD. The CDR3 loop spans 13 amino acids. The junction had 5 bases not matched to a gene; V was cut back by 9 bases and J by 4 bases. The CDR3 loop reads CATRDRVVETQYF. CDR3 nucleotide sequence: TGTGCCACCCGGGACAGGGTTGTAGAGACCCAGTACTTC.

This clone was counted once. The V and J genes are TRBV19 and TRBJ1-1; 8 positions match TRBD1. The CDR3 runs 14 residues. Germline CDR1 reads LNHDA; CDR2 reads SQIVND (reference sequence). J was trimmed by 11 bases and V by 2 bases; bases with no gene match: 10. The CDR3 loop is CASSISGGQGKAFF. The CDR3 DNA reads TGTGCCAGTAGTATAAGCGGTGGACAGGGTAAGGCTTTCTTT.

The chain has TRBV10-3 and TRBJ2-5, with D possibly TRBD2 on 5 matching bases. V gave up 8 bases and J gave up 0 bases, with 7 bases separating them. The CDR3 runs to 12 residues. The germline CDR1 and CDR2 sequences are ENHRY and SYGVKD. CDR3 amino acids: CAISGNQETQYF. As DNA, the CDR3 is TGTGCCATCTCGGGGAACCAAGAGACCCAGTACTTC.

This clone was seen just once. CDR3 in amino acids: CATAGGGNEKLFF. The DNA for the CDR3 is TGTGCCACCGCGGGGGGAGGTAATGAAAAACTGTTTTTT. This chain joins TRBV10-3 and TRBJ1-4; perhaps TRBD1 as D (5 bases). The germline V gene has CDR1 ENHRY and CDR2 SYGVKD. This CDR3 has 13 amino acids. Trimming pared 10 bases from V and 4 bases from J, leaving 13 bases between.